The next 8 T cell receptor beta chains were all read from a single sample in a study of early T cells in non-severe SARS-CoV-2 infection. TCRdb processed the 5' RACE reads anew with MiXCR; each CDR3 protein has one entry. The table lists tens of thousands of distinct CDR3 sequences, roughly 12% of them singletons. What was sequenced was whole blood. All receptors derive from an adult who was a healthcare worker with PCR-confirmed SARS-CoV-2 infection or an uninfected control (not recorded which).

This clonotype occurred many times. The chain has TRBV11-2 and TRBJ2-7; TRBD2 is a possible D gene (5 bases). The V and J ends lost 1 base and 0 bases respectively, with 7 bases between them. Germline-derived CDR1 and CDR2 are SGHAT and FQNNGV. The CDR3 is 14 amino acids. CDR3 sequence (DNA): TGTGCCAGCAGCTTAGGGCTAGCCTCCTACGAGCAGTACTTC. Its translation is CASSLGLASYEQYF.

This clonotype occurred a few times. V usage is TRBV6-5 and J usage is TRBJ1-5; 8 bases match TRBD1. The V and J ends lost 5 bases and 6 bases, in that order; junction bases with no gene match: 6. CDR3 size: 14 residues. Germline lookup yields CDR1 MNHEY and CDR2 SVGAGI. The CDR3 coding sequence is TGTGCCAGCAGTCGTTCAGGGGGCGGTCAGCCCCAGCATTTT. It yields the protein CASSRSGGGQPQHF.

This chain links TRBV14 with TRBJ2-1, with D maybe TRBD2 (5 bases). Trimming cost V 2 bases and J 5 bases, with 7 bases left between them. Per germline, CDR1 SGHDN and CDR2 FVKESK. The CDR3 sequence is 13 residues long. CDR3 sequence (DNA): TGTGCCAGCAGCCAATTCGGGAACAATGAGCAGTTCTTC. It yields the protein CASSQFGNNEQFF.

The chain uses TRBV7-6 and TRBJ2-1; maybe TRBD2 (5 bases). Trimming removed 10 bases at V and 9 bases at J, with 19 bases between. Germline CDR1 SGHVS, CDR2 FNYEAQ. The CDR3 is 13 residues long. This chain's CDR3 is CATRKNPEGEQFF. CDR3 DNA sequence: TGTGCCACCCGCAAGAACCCTGAGGGTGAGCAGTTCTTC.

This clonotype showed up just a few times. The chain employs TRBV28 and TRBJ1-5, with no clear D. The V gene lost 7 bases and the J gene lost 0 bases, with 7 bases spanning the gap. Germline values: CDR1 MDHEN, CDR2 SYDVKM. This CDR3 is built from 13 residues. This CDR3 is CASNWGSNQPQHF. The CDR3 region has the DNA TGTGCCAGCAATTGGGGTAGCAATCAGCCCCAGCATTTT. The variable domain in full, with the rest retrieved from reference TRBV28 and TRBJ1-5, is DVKVTQSSRYLVKRTGEKVFLECVQDMDHENMFWYRQDPGLGLRLIYFSYDVKMKEKGDIPEGYSVSREKKERFSLILESASTNQTSMYLCASNWGSNQPQHFGDGTRLSIL.

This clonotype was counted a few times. The CDR3 DNA reads as TGCGCCAGCAGCTCCCTAGCGGTTACGAACACCGGGGAGCTGTTTTTT. Translation gives CASSSLAVTNTGELFF. This sequence joins TRBV5-1 and TRBJ2-2; 7 nucleotides align to TRBD2. The length of the CDR3 is 16 residues. Germline assignment: CDR1 SGHRS and CDR2 YFSETQ. With 3 bases clipped from V and 0 bases from J, the junction kept 5 bases outside the gene matches.

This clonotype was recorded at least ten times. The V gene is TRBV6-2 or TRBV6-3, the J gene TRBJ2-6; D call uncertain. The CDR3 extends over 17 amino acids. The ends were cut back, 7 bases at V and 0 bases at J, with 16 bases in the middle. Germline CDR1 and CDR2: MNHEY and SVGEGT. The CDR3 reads CASTLRSIPSGANVLTF. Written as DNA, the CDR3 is TGTGCCAGCACCCTGAGAAGTATTCCCTCTGGGGCCAACGTCCTGACTTTC.

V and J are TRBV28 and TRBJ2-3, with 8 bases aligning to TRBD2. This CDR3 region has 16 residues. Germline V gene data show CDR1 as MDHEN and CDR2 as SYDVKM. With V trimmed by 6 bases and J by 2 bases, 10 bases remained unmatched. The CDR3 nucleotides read TGTGCCAGCAGCCGGTTTGGAGCGGGAGCCACAGATACGCAGTATTTT. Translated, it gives CASSRFGAGATDTQYF.